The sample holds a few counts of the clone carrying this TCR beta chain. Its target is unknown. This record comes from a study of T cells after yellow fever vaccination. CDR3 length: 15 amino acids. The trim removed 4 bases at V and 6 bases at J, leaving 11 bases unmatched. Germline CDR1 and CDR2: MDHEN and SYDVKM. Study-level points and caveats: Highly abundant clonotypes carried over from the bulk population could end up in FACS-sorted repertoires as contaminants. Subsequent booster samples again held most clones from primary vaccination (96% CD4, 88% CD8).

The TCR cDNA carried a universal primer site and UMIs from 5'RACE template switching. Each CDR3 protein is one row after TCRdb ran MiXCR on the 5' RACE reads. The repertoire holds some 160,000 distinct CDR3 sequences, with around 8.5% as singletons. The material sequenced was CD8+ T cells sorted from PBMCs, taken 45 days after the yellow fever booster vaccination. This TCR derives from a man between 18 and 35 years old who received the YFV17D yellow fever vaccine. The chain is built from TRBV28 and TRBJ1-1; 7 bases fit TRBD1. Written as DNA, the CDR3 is TGTGCCAGCAGTTCAACCCGACAGGGTCGGTCTGAAGCTTTCTTT. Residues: CASSSTRQGRSEAFF.